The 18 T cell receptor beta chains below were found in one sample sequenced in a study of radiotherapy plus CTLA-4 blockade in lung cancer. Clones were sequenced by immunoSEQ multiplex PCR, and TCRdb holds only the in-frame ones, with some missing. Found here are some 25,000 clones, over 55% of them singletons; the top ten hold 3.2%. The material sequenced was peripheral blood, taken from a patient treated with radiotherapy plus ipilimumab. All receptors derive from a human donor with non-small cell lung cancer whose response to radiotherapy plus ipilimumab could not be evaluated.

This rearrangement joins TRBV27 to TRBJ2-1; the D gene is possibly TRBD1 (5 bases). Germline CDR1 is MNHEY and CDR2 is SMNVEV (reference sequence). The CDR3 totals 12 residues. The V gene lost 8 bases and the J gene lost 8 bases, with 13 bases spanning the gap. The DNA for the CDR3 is TGTGCCAGCTGGGCAGGGCATCATGAGCAGTTCTTC. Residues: CASWAGHHEQFF.

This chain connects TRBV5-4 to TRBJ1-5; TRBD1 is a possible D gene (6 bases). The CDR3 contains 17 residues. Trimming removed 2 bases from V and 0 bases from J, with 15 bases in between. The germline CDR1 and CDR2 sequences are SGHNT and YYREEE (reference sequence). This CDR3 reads CASSFKSDSYSNQPQHF. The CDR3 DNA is TGTGCCAGCAGCTTCAAATCGGACAGCTATAGCAATCAGCCCCAGCATTTT.

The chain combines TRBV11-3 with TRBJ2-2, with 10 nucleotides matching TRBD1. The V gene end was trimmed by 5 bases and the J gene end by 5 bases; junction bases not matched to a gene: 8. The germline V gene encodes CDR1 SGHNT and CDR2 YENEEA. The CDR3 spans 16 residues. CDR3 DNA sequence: TGTGCCAGCAGCCGTAGGCGGGGACAGGGGACCGGGGAGCTGTTTTTT. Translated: CASSRRRGQGTGELFF. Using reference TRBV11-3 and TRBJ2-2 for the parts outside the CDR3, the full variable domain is EAGVVQSPRYKIIEKKQPVAFWCNPISGHNTLYWYLQNLGQGPELLIRYENEEAVDDSQLPKDRFSAERLKGVDSTLKIQPAELGDSAVYLCASSRRRGQGTGELFFGEGSRLTVL.

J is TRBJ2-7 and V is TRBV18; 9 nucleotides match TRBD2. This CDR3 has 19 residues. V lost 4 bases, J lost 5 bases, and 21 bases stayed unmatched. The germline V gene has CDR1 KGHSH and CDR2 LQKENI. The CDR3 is CASSQQGLSGRTARDEQYF. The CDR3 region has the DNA TGTGCCAGCTCACAACAGGGCTTAAGCGGGAGGACGGCTCGGGACGAGCAGTACTTC. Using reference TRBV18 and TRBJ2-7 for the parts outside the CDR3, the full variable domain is NAGVMQNPRHLVRRRGQEARLRCSPMKGHSHVYWYRQLPEEGLKFMVYLQKENIIDESGMPKERFSAEFPKEGPSILRIQQVVRGDSAAYFCASSQQGLSGRTARDEQYFGPGTRLTVT.

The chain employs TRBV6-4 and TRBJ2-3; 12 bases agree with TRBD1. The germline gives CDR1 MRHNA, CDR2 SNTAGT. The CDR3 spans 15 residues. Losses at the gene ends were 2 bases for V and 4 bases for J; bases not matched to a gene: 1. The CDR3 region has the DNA TGTGCCAGCAGTGACGGGACAGGGGGCGCAGATACGCAGTATTTT. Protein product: CASSDGTGGADTQYF.

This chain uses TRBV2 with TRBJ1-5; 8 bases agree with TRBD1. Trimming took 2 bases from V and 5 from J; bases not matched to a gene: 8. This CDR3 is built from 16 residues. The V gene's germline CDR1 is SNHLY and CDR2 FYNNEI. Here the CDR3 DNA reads TGTGCCAGCAGTGAATCCGTGACAGGGGTTTATCAGCCCCAGCATTTT. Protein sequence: CASSESVTGVYQPQHF.

The CDR3 is CASSLSYRGVGSGANVLTF. CDR3 coding DNA: TGTGCCAGCAGTTTATCGTACAGGGGTGTTGGCTCTGGGGCCAACGTCCTGACTTTC. The chain links TRBV27 to TRBJ2-6, with 7 nucleotides matching TRBD1. V lost 0 bases, J lost 0 bases, and 8 bases stayed unmatched. CDR1 is MNHEY, CDR2 SMNVEV, per germline (reference sequence). The CDR3 is 19 amino acids. Full variable domain (outside the CDR3, taken from reference TRBV27 and TRBJ2-6): EAQVTQNPRYLITVTGKKLTVTCSQNMNHEYMSWYRQDPGLGLRQIYYSMNVEVTDKGDVPEGYKVSRKEKRNFPLILESPSPNQTSLYFCASSLSYRGVGSGANVLTFGAGSRLTVL.

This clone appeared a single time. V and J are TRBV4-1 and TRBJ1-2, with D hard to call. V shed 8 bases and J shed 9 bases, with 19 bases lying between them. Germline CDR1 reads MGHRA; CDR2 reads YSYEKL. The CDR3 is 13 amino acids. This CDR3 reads CASGLNKRERYTF. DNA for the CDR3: TGCGCCAGCGGTTTGAATAAGAGAGAGCGCTACACCTTC.

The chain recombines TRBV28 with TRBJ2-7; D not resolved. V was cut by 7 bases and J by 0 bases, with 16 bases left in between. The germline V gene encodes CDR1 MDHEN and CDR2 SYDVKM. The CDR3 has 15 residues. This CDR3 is CASTSLGASSYEQYF. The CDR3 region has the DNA TGTGCCAGCACCAGTTTGGGCGCGAGCTCCTACGAGCAGTACTTC.

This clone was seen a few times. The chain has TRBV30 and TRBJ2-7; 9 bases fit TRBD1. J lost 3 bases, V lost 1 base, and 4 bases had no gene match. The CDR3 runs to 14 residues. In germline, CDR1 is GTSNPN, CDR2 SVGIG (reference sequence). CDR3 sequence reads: CAWSEGQGLYEQYF. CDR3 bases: TGTGCCTGGAGTGAGGGACAGGGTCTCTACGAGCAGTACTTC.

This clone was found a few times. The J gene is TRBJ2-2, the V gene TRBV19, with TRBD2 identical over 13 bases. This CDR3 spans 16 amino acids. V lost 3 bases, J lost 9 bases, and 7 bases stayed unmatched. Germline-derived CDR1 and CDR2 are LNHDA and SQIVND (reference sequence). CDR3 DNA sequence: TGTGCCAGTAGTATTCGTGGGACTAGCGGGACAAGGGAGCTGTTTTTT. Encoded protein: CASSIRGTSGTRELFF. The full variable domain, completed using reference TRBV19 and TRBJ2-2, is DGGITQSPKYLFRKEGQNVTLSCEQNLNHDAMYWYRQDPGQGLRLIYYSQIVNDFQKGDIAEGYSVSREKKESFPLTVTSAQKNPTAFYLCASSIRGTSGTRELFFGEGSRLTVL.

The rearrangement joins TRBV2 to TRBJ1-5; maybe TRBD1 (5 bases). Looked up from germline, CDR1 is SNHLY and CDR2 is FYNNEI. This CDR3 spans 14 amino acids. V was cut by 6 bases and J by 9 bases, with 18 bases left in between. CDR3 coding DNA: TGTGCCAGCAGGCGGGACGGCTCCAAGGGGCCCCAGCATTTT. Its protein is CASRRDGSKGPQHF.

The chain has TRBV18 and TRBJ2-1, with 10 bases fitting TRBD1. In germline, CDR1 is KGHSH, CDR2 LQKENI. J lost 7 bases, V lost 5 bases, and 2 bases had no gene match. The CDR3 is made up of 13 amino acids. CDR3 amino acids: CASSRQGANEQFF. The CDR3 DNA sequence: TGTGCCAGCTCAAGACAGGGGGCAAATGAGCAGTTCTTC.

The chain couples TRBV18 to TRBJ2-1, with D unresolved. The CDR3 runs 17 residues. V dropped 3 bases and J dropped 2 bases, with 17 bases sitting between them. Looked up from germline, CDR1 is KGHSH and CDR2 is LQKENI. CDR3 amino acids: CASSPGAPGFTYNEQFF. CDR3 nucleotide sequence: TGTGCCAGCTCACCGGGTGCTCCAGGCTTCACCTACAATGAGCAGTTCTTC.

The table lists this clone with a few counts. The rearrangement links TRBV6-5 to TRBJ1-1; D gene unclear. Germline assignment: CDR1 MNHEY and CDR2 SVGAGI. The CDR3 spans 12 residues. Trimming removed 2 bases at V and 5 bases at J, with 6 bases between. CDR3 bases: TGTGCCAGCAGTTACGGAGGGACTGAAGCTTTCTTT. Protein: CASSYGGTEAFF.

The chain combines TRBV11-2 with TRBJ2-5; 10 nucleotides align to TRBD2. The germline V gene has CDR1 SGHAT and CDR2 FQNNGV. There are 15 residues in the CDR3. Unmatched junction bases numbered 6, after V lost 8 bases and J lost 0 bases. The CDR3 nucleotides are TGTGCCAGCCGCAAACTAGCGGGGTACCAAGAGACCCAGTACTTC. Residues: CASRKLAGYQETQYF.

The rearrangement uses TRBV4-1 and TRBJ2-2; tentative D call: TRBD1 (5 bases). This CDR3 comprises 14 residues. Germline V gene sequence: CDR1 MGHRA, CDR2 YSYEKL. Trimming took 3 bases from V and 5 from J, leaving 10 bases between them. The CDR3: CASSHDRSTGELFF. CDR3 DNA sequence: TGCGCCAGCAGCCACGACAGATCGACCGGGGAGCTGTTTTTT.

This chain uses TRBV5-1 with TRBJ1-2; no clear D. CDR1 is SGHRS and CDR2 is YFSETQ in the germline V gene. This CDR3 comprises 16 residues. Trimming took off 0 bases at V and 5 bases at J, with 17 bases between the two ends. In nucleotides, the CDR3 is TGCGCCAGCAGCTTGGAGTGGGCGGGCCCCCTTTATGGCTACACCTTC. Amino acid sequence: CASSLEWAGPLYGYTF.